This TCR beta chain was captured in a study of blood T cell repertoires in COVID-19 (TCRdb year 2020). About the investigation overall: Collaborator samples came from the United States, Italy and Spain and covered acute and convalescent phases of COVID-19. Samples came from the ongoing ImmuneRACE study (first 160 participants) plus 1,254 subjects from 6 global collaborators. The dataset comprised deeply sampled blood TCRbeta repertoires from subjects exposed to, actively infected with, or recovered from COVID-19. Where available, HLA class I and class II types were taken from metadata supplied by the sample provider and were not determined by assay-based typing. The prospective study material was composed of cDNA or gDNA derived from T cells, B-cell-depleted T cells, or PBMCs. Nearly every sample came with metadata listing a de-identified subject ID, COVID-19 status, age in years and sex. The repertoires were made available in a free public database intended to serve as a resource for research on the immune response to SARS-CoV-2. The paper as a whole reports these results and caveats: How much clinical and demographic metadata was included differed by source and by participant, and the metadata was provided uncurated.

Whole blood was collected in K2EDTA tubes by collaborating institutions according to the institutions' own protocols. Collaborator samples were shipped for TCRbeta analysis as frozen whole blood, isolated PBMCs, or DNA extracted from either sample type. As for this clone: Its antigen specificity is not known. Per-nucleotide qualities are absent, and no much larger clonotype sits a single base away.

TCRbeta CDR3 regions were amplified from genomic DNA by means of the immunoSEQ Assay, a bias-controlled multiplex PCR. The published analysis was carried out like this. Nucleated cell counts per sample were estimated from amplification of reference gene primers within the assay. To quantify the absolute abundance of each unique TCRbeta CDR3 rearrangement, sequence reads were collapsed and filtered. For each sample, productive Simpson clonality was calculated as the square root of Simpson's diversity index across productive rearrangements. TCRdb's version of the immuneACCESS table is confined to in-frame rearrangements and falls short of the full clone set. An unresolved V gene accounts for under half of the shortfall where checked; the remainder is of unknown origin. The V and J calls and the clone size are those of that table, but D and trimming were determined from the DNA. For this sample the table gives about 87,000 clones, of which around 84% were detected only once. More than 4% of the sample is taken by the ten largest.

The CDR3, cysteine through phenylalanine, is 15 amino acids long. The read is trimmed to its CDR3 DNA, 45 bases read in frame from base 1. The germline V gene encodes CDR1 MNHEY and CDR2 SVGAGI. Trimmed from V: 2 bases; trimmed from J: 0 bases; junction bases lacking a gene match: 3. Recombination joined TRBV6-5 with TRBJ2-7, and TRBD2 aligns with 8 junction nucleotides. The sample taken for sequencing was peripheral blood. This clonotype was sampled from a man in his forties with acute or convalescent COVID-19. The DNA sequence is given as TGTGCCAGCAGTTACAAGGCGGGGGGCTCCTACGAGCAGTACTTC. It codes for CASSYKAGGSYEQYF.